These 7 T cell receptor beta chains originate from one sample sequenced in a study of cytomegalovirus exposure and HLA in healthy donors. Researchers ran the PCR with 60 Vbeta and 13 Jbeta primers. Clones were sequenced by immunoSEQ multiplex PCR, and TCRdb holds only the in-frame ones, with some missing. This table holds 100,000 to 150,000 clones, around 72% found once. The sample was PBMCs. All receptors derive from a woman aged 40 to 49 in good health and CMV-seronegative.

The rearrangement joins TRBV5-4 to TRBJ2-2, with D uncertain. The V gene's germline CDR1 is SGHNT and CDR2 YYREEE (reference sequence). The CDR3 consists of 13 residues. The ends were cut back, 0 bases at V and 9 bases at J, with 9 bases in the middle. The CDR3 is CASSLDSQWELFF. CDR3 DNA sequence: TGTGCCAGCAGCTTGGACTCTCAATGGGAGCTGTTTTTT.

This clone appeared a few times. The V gene is TRBV9, the J gene TRBJ2-6, with 10 bases aligning to TRBD2. CDR1 is SGDLS and CDR2 is YYNGEE in the germline V gene. The CDR3 is 17 amino acids. With V trimmed by 4 bases and J by 0 bases, 4 bases remained unmatched. The CDR3 coding sequence is TGTGCCAGCAGCATCAGCGGGGGGGCCTCTGGGGCCAACGTCCTGACTTTC. Translation: CASSISGGASGANVLTF.

The J gene is TRBJ1-4, the V gene TRBV2; perhaps TRBD1 as D (6 bases). The CDR3 has 14 amino acids. Trimming took 7 bases from V and 8 from J, leaving 17 bases between them. CDR1 and CDR2 (germline): SNHLY, FYNNEI. The CDR3 bases are TGTGCCAGCACGACCTGGGACACGCCGGAAAAACTGTTTTTT. It is translated as CASTTWDTPEKLFF. The full variable domain, rest sourced from reference TRBV2 and TRBJ1-4, is EPEVTQTPSHQVTQMGQEVILRCVPISNHLYFYWYRQILGQKVEFLVSFYNNEISEKSEIFDDQFSVERPDGSNFTLKIRSTKLEDSAMYFCASTTWDTPEKLFFGSGTQLSVL.

The V call is TRBV5-1, the J call TRBJ2-3, with TRBD2 as a possible D gene (6 bases). The germline V and J ends were trimmed by 6 bases and 2 bases, with 13 bases remaining between them. The CDR3 is 14 residues long. Per the germline V gene, CDR1 is SGHRS and CDR2 is YFSETQ. CDR3 residues: CASTLSGSTDTQYF. DNA for the CDR3: TGCGCCAGCACCCTTAGCGGATCCACAGATACGCAGTATTTT.

This chain links TRBV6-5 with TRBJ1-5; 9 bases fit TRBD1. Losses at the gene ends were 6 bases for V and 6 bases for J; bases not matched to a gene: 3. Looked up from germline, CDR1 is MNHEY and CDR2 is SVGAGI. The CDR3 runs to 13 residues. The CDR3 nucleotides read TGTGCCAGCAGGGGACAGGGCACTCAGCCCCAGCATTTT. Its translation: CASRGQGTQPQHF.

The chain recombines TRBV19 with TRBJ2-7; TRBD2 matches 12 bases. The CDR3 spans 18 residues. After removal of 1 base from V and 0 bases from J, the junction contained 7 bases not matched to a gene. CDR1 and CDR2 from the germline V gene are LNHDA and SQIVND (reference sequence). This CDR3 reads CASSIGRTSGRSSYEQYF. CDR3 nucleotides: TGTGCCAGTAGTATAGGTAGAACTAGCGGGAGGAGCTCCTACGAGCAGTACTTC.

About this clone: This is likely a read error, given that the CDR3 carries no conserved phenylalanine or tryptophan at its end. The J gene is TRBJ1-2, the V gene TRBV27; a possible D gene is TRBD1 (6 bases). This CDR3 has 14 residues. CDR1 and CDR2 (germline): MNHEY, SMNVEV (reference sequence). The germline V and J ends were trimmed by 4 bases and 6 bases, with 15 bases remaining between them. CDR3 coding DNA: TGTGCCAGCAGTTCCCTCGGAGGGGGGGATGGCTACACCCTC. Protein product: CASSSLGGGDGYTL.